The 8 T cell receptor beta chains listed next were all sequenced from one sample in a study of T cell responses to AZD1222 COVID-19 vaccine. Data came from immunoSEQ multiplex PCR; TCRdb stores just in-frame clones and leaves some out. The sample consists of about 120,000 clones, approximately 90% of them appearing once. The material sequenced was peripheral blood, taken on day 0 of AZD1222 vaccination. These receptors were taken from an adult in good health.

The chain uses TRBV19 and TRBJ1-1, with D perhaps TRBD1 (6 bases). Germline CDR1 is LNHDA and CDR2 is SQIVND (reference sequence). V lost 4 bases to trimming and J lost 1 base, with 16 bases between them. This CDR3 spans 16 amino acids. The CDR3 bases are TGTGCCAGTAGTACATCCCGGGGACACACGAACACTGAAGCTTTCTTT. It translates to CASSTSRGHTNTEAFF.

The chain uses TRBV4-1 and TRBJ1-2; D call uncertain. V was trimmed by 1 base and J by 8 bases, leaving 11 bases between them. CDR3 length equals 13 residues. Germline V gives CDR1 MGHRA, CDR2 YSYEKL. CDR3 in amino acids: CASSQVEGQGYTF. The CDR3 DNA follows: TGCGCCAGCAGCCAAGTTGAAGGGCAAGGCTACACCTTC.

For this clone: The junction does not match germline at one end; this may be a read error. V is TRBV19 and J is TRBJ2-1, with TRBD1 matching 7 bases. Per the germline V gene, CDR1 is LNHDA and CDR2 is SQIVND (reference sequence). This CDR3 has 13 amino acids. CDR3: CASSRGTYIEQFF. CDR3 in DNA: TGTGCCAGTAGCAGGGGGACCTACATTGAGCAGTTCTTC.

The chain couples TRBV3-1 (or the pseudogene TRBV3-2) to TRBJ1-1, with 8 bases aligning to TRBD1. The V segment lost 0 bases and the J segment 11 bases; nucleotides outside the gene matches: 5. The germline V gene encodes CDR1 LGHDT and CDR2 YNNKEL (reference sequence). CDR3 length: 13 residues. Here the CDR3 DNA reads TGTGCCAGCAGCCAAGAACAGGGGGGTTTGGCTTTCTTT. Protein sequence: CASSQEQGGLAFF.

The rearrangement uses TRBV11-1 and TRBJ1-2; weak D call: TRBD1 (5 bases). The CDR3 is 13 amino acids. With 5 bases removed from V and 4 bases from J, the gap between germline ends came to 11 bases. Germline V gene data show CDR1 as SGHAT and CDR2 as FQDESV (reference sequence). The CDR3, as DNA: TGTGCCAGCAGCCCAGGGACCCGCTATGGCTACACCTTC. This gives the protein CASSPGTRYGYTF. Variable domain in full (rest from reference TRBV11-1 and TRBJ1-2): EAEVAQSPRYKITEKSQAVAFWCDPISGHATLYWYRQILGQGPELLVQFQDESVVDDSQLPKDRFSAERLKGVDSTLKIQPAELGDSAMYLCASSPGTRYGYTFGSGTRLTVV.

V and J are TRBV11-2 and TRBJ2-1, with D tentatively TRBD1 or TRBD2 (5 bases each). CDR3 length equals 15 residues. The germline gives CDR1 SGHAT, CDR2 FQNNGV. Trimming took off 1 base at V and 9 bases at J, with 16 bases between the two ends. CDR3 residues: CASSLAGPLGGEQFF. CDR3 bases: TGTGCCAGCAGCTTAGCGGGGCCCCTTGGCGGTGAGCAGTTCTTC.

The chain joins TRBV9 to TRBJ1-1; 9 bases are shared with TRBD1. Germline-derived CDR1 and CDR2 are SGDLS and YYNGEE. The length of the CDR3 is 14 residues. The J segment lost 10 bases and the V segment lost 1 base, leaving 8 bases of the junction unmatched. The CDR3 is CASSVTGQGPGAFF. The CDR3 region has the DNA TGTGCCAGCAGCGTAACGGGACAGGGCCCTGGAGCTTTCTTT. Combining the CDR3 with reference TRBV9 and TRBJ1-1 gives the whole variable domain DSGVTQTPKHLITATGQRVTLRCSPRSGDLSVYWYQQSLDQGLQFLIQYYNGEERAKGNILERFSAQQFPDLHSELNLSSLELGDSALYFCASSVTGQGPGAFFGQGTRLTVV.

The chain combines TRBV18 with TRBJ1-3; 8 bases align to TRBD1. CDR3 size: 20 residues. V was pared by 2 bases and J by 2 bases, with 17 bases of the junction left unmatched. From germline, CDR1 is KGHSH and CDR2 LQKENI. This CDR3 is CASSPIGIQGARIPGNTIYF. The DNA for the CDR3 is TGTGCCAGCTCACCAATCGGTATCCAGGGGGCGCGAATCCCTGGAAACACCATATATTTT.